These 30 T cell receptor beta chains were all obtained from the same sample, sequenced in a study of blood T cell repertoires in COVID-19. Produced via immunoSEQ multiplex PCR; TCRdb's table is partial and in-frame only. The sample shows roughly 120,000 clones, roughly 80% of them seen only once. The material sequenced was peripheral blood. The receptors here all came from a man aged 70 or older with acute or convalescent COVID-19.

The chain couples TRBV3-1 (or the pseudogene TRBV3-2) to TRBJ2-3; 8 bases are a match to TRBD2. The CDR3 is 15 amino acids. Germline loops: CDR1 LGHDT, CDR2 YNNKEL (reference sequence). The junction had 2 bases not matched to a gene; V was cut back by 1 base and J by 2 bases. The CDR3 protein is CASSQGTSSTDTQYF. CDR3 DNA sequence: TGTGCCAGCAGCCAAGGGACTAGCTCCACAGATACGCAGTATTTT.

Only a few counts were recorded for this clone. This chain links TRBV11-2 with TRBJ2-7; 7 bases are a match to TRBD1. This CDR3 contains 13 residues. Looked up from germline, CDR1 is SGHAT and CDR2 is FQNNGV. V lost 5 bases to trimming and J lost 3 bases; unmatched junction nucleotides: 4. The CDR3 sequence is CASSPTGVYEQYF. The CDR3 DNA sequence: TGTGCCAGCAGCCCTACAGGGGTCTACGAGCAGTACTTC.

This clone was counted once. For the CDR3, the DNA is TGTGCCAGCAGCTTAGAGGCAGGGGGCAATCAGCCCCAGCATTTT. Translation gives CASSLEAGGNQPQHF. The chain combines TRBV11-2 with TRBJ1-5, with D possibly matching TRBD1 (6 bases). V was trimmed by 0 bases and J by 2 bases, leaving 8 bases between them. CDR3 length equals 15 residues. From germline, CDR1 is SGHAT and CDR2 FQNNGV.

This sequence joins TRBV29-1 and TRBJ2-2; a weak D match, TRBD1 (6 bases). The germline V gene encodes CDR1 SQVTM and CDR2 ANQGSEA. The length of the CDR3 is 13 residues. V lost 4 bases and J 3 bases, leaving 9 bases between the germline ends. Here the CDR3 reads CSVVQGDTGELFF. The CDR3 DNA reads as TGCAGCGTTGTACAGGGCGACACCGGGGAGCTGTTTTTT.

This chain uses TRBV30 with TRBJ2-4; 7 nucleotides agree with TRBD2. This CDR3 comprises 13 residues. Germline V lookup: CDR1 GTSNPN, CDR2 SVGIG (reference sequence). The V segment lost 5 bases and the J segment 3 bases; nucleotides outside the gene matches: 4. The CDR3, as DNA: TGTGCCTGGGAGCGGGATGGCAAAAACATTCAGTACTTC. Its translation is CAWERDGKNIQYF.

The chain is built from TRBV5-8 and TRBJ2-1; tentatively, D is TRBD2 (7 bases). The CDR3 is 15 residues long. V was clipped by 4 bases and J by 2 bases, with 13 bases between them. CDR1 is SGHTS and CDR2 is YDEGEE in the germline V gene. CDR3 in DNA: TGTGCCAGCAGCGCCCGGGGGGCCGCCTACAATGAGCAGTTCTTC. Its translation is CASSARGAAYNEQFF.

CDR3 nucleotides: TGTGCCAGCAGCTTATCCGGGACAGAGGCTAACTATGGCTACACCTTC. It codes for CASSLSGTEANYGYTF. The rearrangement uses TRBV7-9 and TRBJ1-2; 7 nucleotides line up with TRBD1. There are 16 residues in the CDR3. CDR1 and CDR2 from the germline V gene are SEHNR and FQNEAQ (reference sequence). The J segment lost 0 bases and the V segment lost 2 bases, leaving 6 bases of the junction unmatched.

The chain links TRBV29-1 to TRBJ1-5; D might be TRBD1 (6 bases). The CDR3 contains 13 residues. V dropped 6 bases and J dropped 6 bases, with 15 bases sitting between them. Germline V CDR1 and CDR2: SQVTM, ANQGSEA. In nucleotides, the CDR3 is TGCAGCGTGGGGGGGGGCGCGGGTCAGCCCCAGCATTTT. This sequence encodes CSVGGGAGQPQHF.

V usage is TRBV2 and J usage is TRBJ2-7; possibly TRBD2 for D (6 bases). CDR3 size: 13 residues. Germline lookup yields CDR1 SNHLY and CDR2 FYNNEI. Trimming took off 10 bases at V and 2 bases at J, with 15 bases between the two ends. Written as DNA, the CDR3 is TGTGCCATCTTGTGGGCGGGAACCTACGAGCAGTACTTC. It yields the protein CAILWAGTYEQYF.

This clone occurred a few times. The genes are TRBV28 and TRBJ1-5, with 9 nucleotides matching TRBD1. The V and J ends lost 5 bases and 7 bases, in that order; junction bases with no gene match: 9. There are 15 residues in the CDR3. The germline gives CDR1 MDHEN, CDR2 SYDVKM. For the CDR3, the DNA is TGTGCCAGCAGTCCAGACAGGGGGTCCCGGCAGCCCCAGCATTTT. This gives the protein CASSPDRGSRQPQHF. Based on the CDR3 plus reference TRBV28 and TRBJ1-5, the full variable domain is DVKVTQSSRYLVKRTGEKVFLECVQDMDHENMFWYRQDPGLGLRLIYFSYDVKMKEKGDIPEGYSVSREKKERFSLILESASTNQTSMYLCASSPDRGSRQPQHFGDGTRLSIL.

In nucleotides, the CDR3 is TGTGCCAGCCGCGGACACGTTAATTCACCCCTCCACTTT. This gives the protein CASRGHVNSPLHF. V is TRBV3-1 (or the pseudogene TRBV3-2) and J is TRBJ1-6, with D perhaps matching TRBD1 (5 bases). Germline V gene lookup returns CDR1 LGHDT and CDR2 YNNKEL (reference sequence). V was trimmed by 8 bases and J by 6 bases, leaving 11 bases between them. This CDR3 has 13 amino acids.

V is TRBV27 and J is TRBJ1-1, with a weak D call TRBD1 (5 bases). The length of the CDR3 is 13 residues. Germline-derived CDR1 and CDR2 are MNHEY and SMNVEV (reference sequence). Trimming removed 4 bases at V and 2 bases at J, with 8 bases between. The CDR3 region has the DNA TGTGCCAGCAGTTCCGACAGAAACACTGAAGCTTTCTTT. This translates into CASSSDRNTEAFF.

This clone came up once. This sequence joins TRBV5-6 and TRBJ1-4; D unresolved. The CDR3 is made up of 17 amino acids. Deletions cut 1 base from V and 0 bases from J, with 13 bases between. CDR1 SGHDT and CDR2 YYEEEE come from the germline V gene. The CDR3 reads CASSLYGAATTNEKLFF. As DNA, the CDR3 is TGTGCCAGCAGCTTGTACGGTGCGGCGACAACTAATGAAAAACTGTTTTTT.

The CDR3 nucleotides are TGCAGCGTTGAATCTCTAAGCGGGAGGGCCTACGAGCAGTACTTC. This translates into CSVESLSGRAYEQYF. The chain joins TRBV29-1 to TRBJ2-7, with 10 bases lining up with TRBD2. The V gene end was trimmed by 2 bases and the J gene end by 2 bases; junction bases not matched to a gene: 6. The CDR3 runs 15 residues. Germline V gene lookup returns CDR1 SQVTM and CDR2 ANQGSEA.

J is TRBJ2-6 and V is TRBV3-1 (or the pseudogene TRBV3-2), with 7 bases matching TRBD1. The length of the CDR3 is 18 residues. The germline V gene encodes CDR1 LGHDT and CDR2 YNNKEL (reference sequence). With 0 bases clipped from V and 1 base from J, the junction kept 6 bases outside the gene matches. CDR3 residues: CASSQDRGQNSGANVLTF. DNA of the CDR3: TGTGCCAGCAGCCAAGATAGGGGACAGAATTCTGGGGCCAACGTCCTGACTTTC.

The chain uses TRBV12-3 or TRBV12-4 and TRBJ1-1; D gene ambiguous. V dropped 3 bases and J dropped 1 base, with 6 bases sitting between them. The CDR3 consists of 13 residues. The CDR3 coding sequence is TGTGCCAGCAGTTTTCTAGAGAACACTGAAGCTTTCTTT. Protein product: CASSFLENTEAFF.

This chain connects TRBV4-3 to TRBJ2-1; D is unresolved. Trimming stripped 1 base from V and 2 bases from J, with 9 bases between. CDR3 length: 15 amino acids. Germline assignment: CDR1 LGHNA and CDR2 YSLEER. This CDR3 is CASSQGYLAYNEQFF. In DNA, the CDR3 is TGCGCCAGCAGCCAAGGCTACCTAGCCTACAATGAGCAGTTCTTC.

The V call is TRBV19, the J call TRBJ1-2; the D gene is possibly TRBD1 (5 bases). V gave up 9 bases and J gave up 6 bases, with 14 bases separating them. Germline V CDR1 and CDR2: LNHDA, SQIVND (reference sequence). The CDR3 runs 12 residues. The DNA for the CDR3 is TGTGCCAGCTTCATCGGGGGTAATGGCTACACCTTC. Translation: CASFIGGNGYTF.

This clone was observed once. The chain recombines TRBV6-5 with TRBJ1-2, with a possible D match to TRBD1 (6 bases). This CDR3 has 16 amino acids. The ends were cut back, 2 bases at V and 8 bases at J, with 21 bases in the middle. Germline assignment: CDR1 MNHEY and CDR2 SVGAGI. CDR3: CASSYSRGGSARGYTF. As DNA, the CDR3 is TGTGCCAGCAGTTACAGCCGGGGGGGCAGCGCGCGCGGCTACACCTTC.

This clone was detected a few times. The V gene is TRBV27, the J gene TRBJ2-7; tentative D call: TRBD2 (6 bases). Germline lookup yields CDR1 MNHEY and CDR2 SMNVEV (reference sequence). The length of the CDR3 is 15 residues. V lost 5 bases and J 4 bases, leaving 18 bases between the germline ends. This chain's CDR3 is CASSLNFAGRYEQYF. The CDR3 bases are TGTGCCAGCAGTCTGAACTTTGCGGGAAGATACGAGCAGTACTTC.

This clone is a singleton in its sample. The V gene is TRBV7-3, the J gene TRBJ2-7, with 9 bases fitting TRBD1. V was clipped by 2 bases and J by 4 bases; unmatched bases: 6. Germline V gives CDR1 SGHTA, CDR2 FQGTGA. This CDR3 has 15 residues. The CDR3: CASSLAGTGWYEQYF. The CDR3 region has the DNA TGTGCCAGCAGCTTAGCCGGGACAGGGTGGTACGAGCAGTACTTC.

CDR3 loop: CASSLFGSGANVLTF. The CDR3 DNA follows: TGTGCCAGCAGCTTGTTCGGCTCTGGGGCCAACGTCCTGACTTTC. V is TRBV5-8 and J is TRBJ2-6; D is ambiguous. The CDR3 is 15 amino acids. Germline lookup yields CDR1 SGHTS and CDR2 YDEGEE. The germline V and J ends were trimmed by 1 base and 0 bases, with 5 bases remaining between them.

This chain connects TRBV3-1 (or the pseudogene TRBV3-2) to TRBJ2-1; D unclear. Germline CDR1 reads LGHDT; CDR2 reads YNNKEL (reference sequence). This CDR3 is built from 16 residues. The V gene lost 0 bases and the J gene lost 0 bases, with 9 bases spanning the gap. CDR3 amino acids: CASSQDLRSSYNEQFF. The CDR3 nucleotides read TGTGCCAGCAGCCAAGATCTCCGTAGCTCCTACAATGAGCAGTTCTTC.

The chain is built from TRBV23-1 and TRBJ1-4; a weak D match, TRBD1 (6 bases). TRBV23-1 is assigned to the ORF class and has an uncertain function. The V and J ends lost 7 bases and 0 bases respectively, with 18 bases between them. The CDR3 consists of 17 residues. The CDR3 is CASNLTGSFATNEKLFF. CDR3 bases: TGCGCCAGCAACCTGACAGGCAGCTTTGCAACTAATGAAAAACTGTTTTTT.

The rearrangement uses TRBV9 and TRBJ1-1, with 12 positions matching TRBD1. In germline, CDR1 is SGDLS, CDR2 YYNGEE. The CDR3 is 15 residues long. The J segment lost 5 bases and the V segment lost 2 bases, leaving 4 bases of the junction unmatched. The CDR3 DNA sequence: TGTGCCAGCAGCGTGGGACAGGGGGCGCAGACTGAAGCTTTCTTT. Protein sequence: CASSVGQGAQTEAFF. The full variable domain, rest sourced from reference TRBV9 and TRBJ1-1, is DSGVTQTPKHLITATGQRVTLRCSPRSGDLSVYWYQQSLDQGLQFLIQYYNGEERAKGNILERFSAQQFPDLHSELNLSSLELGDSALYFCASSVGQGAQTEAFFGQGTRLTVV.

The chain combines TRBV4-3 with TRBJ2-7; a possible D gene is TRBD2 (5 bases). V was clipped by 1 base and J by 4 bases, with 20 bases between them. This CDR3 is 17 amino acids long. CDR1 and CDR2 (germline): LGHNA, YSLEER. Written as DNA, the CDR3 is TGCGCCAGCAGCCAAGGGGTAAGCGGCCCGAGTGGGTACGAGCAGTACTTC. Translation gives CASSQGVSGPSGYEQYF.

The chain recombines TRBV7-9 with TRBJ2-7; 7 bases agree with TRBD1. Germline V gene data show CDR1 as SEHNR and CDR2 as FQNEAQ (reference sequence). After removal of 1 base from V and 0 bases from J, the junction contained 6 bases not matched to a gene. CDR3 length equals 16 residues. The CDR3 loop is CASSLGLGGRSYEQYF. For the CDR3, the DNA is TGTGCCAGCAGCTTAGGTTTAGGGGGCCGCTCCTACGAGCAGTACTTC.

This chain connects TRBV7-2 to TRBJ1-2, with D unclear. The CDR3 covers 13 residues. From germline, CDR1 is SGHTA and CDR2 FQGNSA. V lost 1 base and J 4 bases, leaving 7 bases between the germline ends. The CDR3 protein is CASSLERRYGYTF. The CDR3 region has the DNA TGTGCCAGCAGCTTAGAGAGGCGCTATGGCTACACCTTC.

The chain links TRBV12-3 or TRBV12-4 to TRBJ1-1, with D unresolved. V shed 3 bases and J shed 7 bases, with 9 bases lying between them. This CDR3 spans 12 amino acids. The CDR3 region is CASSFGVFEAFF. CDR3 sequence (DNA): TGTGCCAGCAGTTTCGGAGTCTTTGAAGCTTTCTTT.

This clone has just one count. V and J are TRBV28 and TRBJ2-1, with TRBD2 matching 15 bases. The CDR3 is 19 residues long. V lost 7 bases, J lost 5 bases, and 15 bases stayed unmatched. CDR1 and CDR2 (germline): MDHEN, SYDVKM. CDR3: CASTRQWGLAGGPNNEQFF. The CDR3 nucleotides read TGTGCCAGCACCCGGCAATGGGGACTAGCGGGAGGACCCAACAATGAGCAGTTCTTC.